These 11 T cell receptor beta chains share one sample of origin, sequenced in a study of quantifying T cell responses using KT2 cells. The wider study: TCR alpha and beta constant-region primers primed reverse transcription of RNA.

The cDNA 3' end received a ligated oligonucleotide with a UMI. The first PCR ran approximately 4 cycles with an equimolar RC1.1 and RC1.2 beta primer mix. TCRdb passed the UMI-ligation and nested PCR reads through MiXCR, listing each CDR3 protein once. The top ten hold less than 20% of the sample, which has about 30,000 distinct CDR3 sequences, about 7.3% seen once. The sequenced sample was PBMCs spiked with cells of the T cell clone KT2. These TCRs come from a human donor.

This clonotype showed up many times. This chain connects TRBV11-3 to TRBJ2-4, with D hard to call. This CDR3 contains 15 residues. Between the trimmed V and J ends, which lost 1 base and 6 bases, there was a span of 13 bases. Germline-derived CDR1 and CDR2 are SGHNT and YENEEA. The CDR3 DNA follows: TGTGCCAGCAGCTTAGTGGCAGGTGGTGGAAACATTCAGTACTTC. Translated: CASSLVAGGGNIQYF.

The genes are TRBV5-1 and TRBJ1-2, with unresolved D. CDR3 size: 13 residues. In germline, CDR1 is SGHRS, CDR2 YFSETQ. With 1 base removed from V and 8 bases from J, the gap between germline ends came to 12 bases. CDR3 region: CASSLWPENGYTF. The CDR3, as DNA: TGCGCCAGCAGCTTGTGGCCAGAGAACGGCTACACCTTC.

This clonotype was counted ten times or more. CDR3 residues: CSARASGRAVYEQYF. Written as DNA, the CDR3 is TGCAGTGCTAGGGCTAGCGGGAGGGCCGTTTACGAGCAGTACTTC. The chain recombines TRBV20-1 with TRBJ2-7; 12 bases match TRBD2. Germline CDR1 DFQATT, CDR2 SNEGSKA (reference sequence). The CDR3 covers 15 residues. J gave up 4 bases and V 3 bases, and 7 bases lay outside the gene matches.

This clonotype showed up just a few times. The chain has TRBV27 and TRBJ2-7; 9 nucleotides align to TRBD1. Germline values: CDR1 MNHEY, CDR2 SMNVEV (reference sequence). V shed 0 bases, J shed 2 bases, and the junction held 5 bases outside the gene matches. The CDR3 runs 16 residues. DNA for the CDR3: TGTGCCAGCAGTTTATCGGTCGGGACAGGGACCTACGAGCAGTACTTC. Translating it yields CASSLSVGTGTYEQYF.

The chain recombines TRBV29-1 with TRBJ1-1; 8 nucleotides line up with TRBD1. This CDR3 contains 13 residues. CDR1 is SQVTM and CDR2 is ANQGSEA in the germline V gene. Trimming cost V 6 bases and J 6 bases; bases outside gene matches: 9. For the CDR3, the DNA is TGCAGCGTGATGGACAGGGCTCTGCCTGAAGCTTTCTTT. It translates to CSVMDRALPEAFF.

The genes are TRBV20-1 and TRBJ1-5; no reliable D call. Trimming left V 0 bases short and J 6 bases short, with 12 bases between. CDR3 length: 14 amino acids. Germline V gene data show CDR1 as DFQATT and CDR2 as SNEGSKA (reference sequence). CDR3 sequence (DNA): TGCAGTGCTAGAGATAGAAAGGTGGGTCAGCCCCAGCATTTT. Residues: CSARDRKVGQPQHF.

The table lists this clonotype with a few counts. The chain joins TRBV4-2 to TRBJ2-2; 10 nucleotides match TRBD1. The CDR3 extends over 15 amino acids. With V trimmed by 2 bases and J by 5 bases, 2 bases remained unmatched. Germline CDR1 LGHNA, CDR2 YNFKEQ. For the CDR3, the DNA is TGTGCCAGCAGCCAACCGGGACAGGGGACCGGGGAGCTGTTTTTT. This translates into CASSQPGQGTGELFF.

The table lists this clonotype with many counts. The chain links TRBV5-8 to TRBJ2-1; weak D call: TRBD1 (5 bases). The CDR3 is 15 amino acids. Germline V gives CDR1 SGHTS, CDR2 YDEGEE. V gave up 4 bases and J gave up 4 bases, with 15 bases separating them. The chain's CDR3 is CASSPWTQGYNEQFF. CDR3 bases: TGTGCCAGCAGCCCCTGGACCCAGGGATACAATGAGCAGTTCTTC.

This clonotype was detected only a few times. The CDR3 DNA reads as TGTGCCAGCAGCTTAGAAGGGGGCGGTGAGCAGTTCTTC. As protein: CASSLEGGGEQFF. The rearrangement joins TRBV7-6 to TRBJ2-1, with 7 bases fitting TRBD1. This CDR3 has 13 amino acids. CDR1 SGHVS and CDR2 FNYEAQ come from the germline V gene. V shed 1 base and J 9 bases; nucleotides not matched to a gene: 3.

This rearrangement joins TRBV6-1 to TRBJ2-7; 12 nucleotides align to TRBD2. The germline V gene has CDR1 MNHNS and CDR2 SASEGT. Losses at the gene ends were 6 bases for V and 3 bases for J; bases not matched to a gene: 6. The CDR3 contains 15 residues. The DNA for the CDR3 is TGTGCCAGCAGACCGACTAGCGGGAGTTACTACGAGCAGTACTTC. Amino acids: CASRPTSGSYYEQYF.

This clonotype was observed at least ten times. The chain couples TRBV12-3 or TRBV12-4 to TRBJ1-5; 8 positions agree with TRBD1. This CDR3 comprises 16 residues. The V segment lost 5 bases and the J segment 6 bases; nucleotides outside the gene matches: 12. The CDR3 here is CASSLSRQGAVQPQHF. The CDR3 bases are TGTGCCAGCAGTCTGTCGAGGCAGGGGGCTGTTCAGCCCCAGCATTTT.